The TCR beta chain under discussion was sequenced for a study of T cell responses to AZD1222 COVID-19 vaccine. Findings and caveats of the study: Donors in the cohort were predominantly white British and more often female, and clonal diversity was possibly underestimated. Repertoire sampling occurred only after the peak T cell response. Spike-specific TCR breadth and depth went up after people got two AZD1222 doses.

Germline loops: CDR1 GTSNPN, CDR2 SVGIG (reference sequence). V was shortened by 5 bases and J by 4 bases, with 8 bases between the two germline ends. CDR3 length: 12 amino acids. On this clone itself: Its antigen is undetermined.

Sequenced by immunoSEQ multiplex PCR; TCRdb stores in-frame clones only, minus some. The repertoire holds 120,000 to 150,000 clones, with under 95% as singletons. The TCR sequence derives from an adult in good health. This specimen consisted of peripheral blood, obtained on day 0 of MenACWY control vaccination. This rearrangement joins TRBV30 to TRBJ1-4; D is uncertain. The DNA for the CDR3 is TGTGCCTGGGGACGGATTAATGAAAAACTGTTTTTT. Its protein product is CAWGRINEKLFF.